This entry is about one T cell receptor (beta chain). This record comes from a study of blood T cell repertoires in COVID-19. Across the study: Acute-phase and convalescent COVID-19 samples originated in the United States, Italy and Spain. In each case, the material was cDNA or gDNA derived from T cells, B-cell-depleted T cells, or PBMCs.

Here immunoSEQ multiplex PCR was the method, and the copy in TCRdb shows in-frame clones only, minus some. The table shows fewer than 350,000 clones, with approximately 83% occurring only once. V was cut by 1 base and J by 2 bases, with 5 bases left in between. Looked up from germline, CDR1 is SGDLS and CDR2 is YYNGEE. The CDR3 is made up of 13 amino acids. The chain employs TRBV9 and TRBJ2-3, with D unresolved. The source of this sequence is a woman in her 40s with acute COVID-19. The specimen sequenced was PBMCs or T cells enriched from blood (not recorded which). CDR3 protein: CASSVTYTDTQYF. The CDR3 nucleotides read TGTGCCAGCAGCGTAACTTACACAGATACGCAGTATTTT.